The entry below gives a single TCR beta chain sequence along with its context. No antigen is known for it. This CDR3 comprises 16 residues. Germline V lookup: CDR1 SGHRS, CDR2 YFSETQ. Losses at the gene ends were 3 bases for V and 1 base for J; bases not matched to a gene: 7. The naive CD8 fraction comprised CD45RO-negative cells positively selected for CCR7 and excluded terminally differentiated effector memory CD45RA+ cells. This entry comes from a study of shared clonotypes between healthy human individuals. Study results and caveats: Collection of samples was limited to blood; tissue repertoires likely differ. Naive CD4 clonotypes were shared across several donors at about 5%. Relative to clonotypes present in all four donors, those not shared had lower generation probabilities.

Each sorted subset replicate got 200 ng genomic DNA, 30,000 or so genomes. Repertoires were generated with immunoSEQ multiplex PCR, while TCRdb's copy carries only in-frame clones and drops some. This table has millions of clones, approximately 94% appearing once. The material sequenced was naive CD8+ T cells from PBMCs. The chain links TRBV5-1 to TRBJ1-1; 9 bases fit TRBD1. The sequence derives from a man aged 18 to 30 in good health. Some clones in this sample may be carry-over from other donors' samples. In DNA, the CDR3 is TGCGCCAGCAGCTGGACAGGGGAAACTACGAACACTGAAGCTTTCTTT. This codes for CASSWTGETTNTEAFF.